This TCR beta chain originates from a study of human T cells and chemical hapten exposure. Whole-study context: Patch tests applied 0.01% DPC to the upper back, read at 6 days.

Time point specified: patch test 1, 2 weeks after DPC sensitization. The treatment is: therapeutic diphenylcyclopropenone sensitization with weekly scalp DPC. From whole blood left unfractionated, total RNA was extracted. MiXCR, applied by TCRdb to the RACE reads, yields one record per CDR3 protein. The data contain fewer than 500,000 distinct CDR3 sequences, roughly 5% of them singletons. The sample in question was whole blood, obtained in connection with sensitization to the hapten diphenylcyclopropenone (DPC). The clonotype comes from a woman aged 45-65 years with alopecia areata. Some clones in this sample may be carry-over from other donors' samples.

Written as DNA, the CDR3 is TGTGCCAGCAGCGGGGAGCTAGCGGGGGGCACAGATACGCAGTATTTT. Encoded protein: CASSGELAGGTDTQYF. The chain combines TRBV7-8 with TRBJ2-3; 10 bases are a match to TRBD2. This CDR3 is built from 16 residues. Germline CDR1 is SGHVS and CDR2 is FQNEAQ. J gave up 1 base and V 5 bases, and 6 bases lay outside the gene matches.